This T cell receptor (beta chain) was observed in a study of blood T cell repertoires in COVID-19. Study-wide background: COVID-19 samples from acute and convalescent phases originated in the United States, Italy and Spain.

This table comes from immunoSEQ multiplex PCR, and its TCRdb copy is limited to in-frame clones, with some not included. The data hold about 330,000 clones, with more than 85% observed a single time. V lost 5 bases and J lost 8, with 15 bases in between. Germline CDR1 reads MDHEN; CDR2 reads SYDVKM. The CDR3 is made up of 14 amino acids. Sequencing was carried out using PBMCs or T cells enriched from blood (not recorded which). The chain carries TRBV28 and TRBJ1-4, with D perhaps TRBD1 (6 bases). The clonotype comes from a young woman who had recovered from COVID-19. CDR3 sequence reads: CASSPPGVGEKLFF. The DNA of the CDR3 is TGTGCCAGCAGTCCTCCAGGGGTGGGGGAAAAACTGTTTTTT.